This T cell receptor beta chain was documented in a study of blood T cell repertoires in COVID-19. Turning to the study itself: There were acute and convalescent COVID-19 samples, and they came from the United States, Italy and Spain.

Some clones are missing from TCRdb's copy, which holds only in-frame ones; the method was immunoSEQ multiplex PCR. The sample includes about 80,000 clones, about four fifths of them seen just once. The V gene lost 4 bases and the J gene lost 2 bases, with 19 bases spanning the gap. The germline CDR1 and CDR2 sequences are SGHDT and YYEEEE. CDR3 length: 17 residues. This TCR came from a woman in her 70s with acute or convalescent COVID-19. The specimen was peripheral blood. The chain carries TRBV5-6 and TRBJ1-3; no reliable D call. The CDR3 region is CASSRLLSGSTGNTIYF. The CDR3, as DNA: TGTGCCAGCAGCCGCTTGTTGTCTGGCAGTACTGGAAACACCATATATTTT.